These 2 T cell receptor beta chains originate from one sample sequenced in a study of control samples from healthy donors and cancer patients. Profiled with immunoSEQ multiplex PCR; TCRdb holds only in-frame clones, not every one. Of some 120,000 clones listed, just under 95% were seen once; the top ten hold 3.5% to 4%. The sequencing sample was made of blood. Every receptor here comes from a man aged 25 to 40 in good health.

The chain couples TRBV27 to TRBJ1-1; the D gene is possibly TRBD1 (5 bases). This CDR3 comprises 14 residues. V lost 6 bases and J 5 bases, leaving 16 bases between the germline ends. The germline gives CDR1 MNHEY, CDR2 SMNVEV (reference sequence). The CDR3 region is CASRRGLGGTEAFF. The DNA of the CDR3 is TGTGCCAGCAGGCGGGGCCTGGGAGGGACTGAAGCTTTCTTT.

This clone has a handful of counts. V gene TRBV6-2 or TRBV6-3 combines with J gene TRBJ2-1; 7 nucleotides match TRBD2. Looked up from germline, CDR1 is MNHEY and CDR2 is SVGEGT. Trimming cost V 7 bases and J 2 bases; bases outside gene matches: 11. The CDR3 runs to 16 residues. CDR3 in amino acids: CASTPFSGGTYNEQFF. The CDR3 DNA reads as TGTGCCAGCACCCCTTTCTCGGGGGGAACCTACAATGAGCAGTTCTTC.